The 27 T cell receptor beta chains below all came from one sample that was sequenced in a study of T cell responses to AZD1222 COVID-19 vaccine. Method: immunoSEQ multiplex PCR; TCRdb's copy keeps in-frame clones and lacks some. The sample holds about 120,000 clones; 80% to 90% are singletons and the top ten take approximately 1.3%. The material sequenced was peripheral blood, taken on day 0 of AZD1222 vaccination. The source is an adult in good health.

The sample holds a few counts of this clone. The J gene is TRBJ2-1, the V gene TRBV6-2 or TRBV6-3; TRBD2 agrees at 11 bases. Germline CDR1 MNHEY, CDR2 SVGEGT. V was clipped by 2 bases and J by 6 bases; unmatched bases: 12. There are 18 residues in the CDR3. For the CDR3, the DNA is TGTGCCAGCAGTTACACGGGGGCCGGGACTAGCGGACTCAATGAGCAGTTCTTC. Translated: CASSYTGAGTSGLNEQFF.

The CDR3 loop is CASSTPGPPYEQYF. The CDR3 DNA reads as TGTGCCAGTAGTACCCCGGGCCCCCCCTACGAGCAGTACTTC. J is TRBJ2-7 and V is TRBV19; D gene uncertain. Deletions cut 4 bases from V and 2 bases from J, with 12 bases between. The CDR3 is made up of 14 amino acids. Germline V gene sequence: CDR1 LNHDA, CDR2 SQIVND (reference sequence). Complete variable domain (other parts from reference TRBV19 and TRBJ2-7): DGGITQSPKYLFRKEGQNVTLSCEQNLNHDAMYWYRQDPGQGLRLIYYSQIVNDFQKGDIAEGYSVSREKKESFPLTVTSAQKNPTAFYLCASSTPGPPYEQYFGPGTRLTVT.

The J gene is TRBJ2-1, the V gene TRBV6-4; D assignment may be TRBD1 or TRBD2 (6 bases each). The V and J ends lost 6 bases and 7 bases respectively, with 13 bases between them. There are 13 residues in the CDR3. Germline V lookup: CDR1 MRHNA, CDR2 SNTAGT. This CDR3 reads CASSPEGHNEQFF. The CDR3 nucleotides are TGTGCCAGCAGCCCGGAGGGACATAATGAGCAGTTCTTC.

The V call is TRBV19, the J call TRBJ1-2; D possibly corresponds to TRBD1 (6 bases). Trimming took 7 bases from V and 4 from J, leaving 13 bases between them. This CDR3 has 13 residues. CDR1 and CDR2 from the germline V gene are LNHDA and SQIVND (reference sequence). The CDR3 here is CASTLGHLYGYTF. CDR3 DNA: TGTGCCAGTACCCTGGGACACCTCTATGGCTACACCTTC.

The chain carries TRBV5-6 and TRBJ1-3; D is undetermined. The CDR3 length is 14 residues. The V end was cut by 6 bases, the J end by 4 bases, with 14 bases between. The germline V gene has CDR1 SGHDT and CDR2 YYEEEE. The chain's CDR3 is CASTLYGGGNTIYF. CDR3 DNA sequence: TGTGCCAGCACCCTATACGGAGGGGGAAACACCATATATTTT.

The chain joins TRBV2 to TRBJ2-2, with TRBD1 identical over 10 bases. The germline CDR1 and CDR2 sequences are SNHLY and FYNNEI. V lost 11 bases to trimming and J lost 6 bases; unmatched junction nucleotides: 9. This CDR3 is 14 amino acids long. The CDR3 reads CAGQGGKGSGELFF. The CDR3 DNA sequence: TGTGCCGGACAGGGGGGCAAAGGATCCGGGGAGCTGTTTTTT.

The chain carries TRBV3-1 (or the pseudogene TRBV3-2) and TRBJ2-7; D remains unclear. This CDR3 spans 12 amino acids. The V gene lost 4 bases and the J gene lost 4 bases, with 8 bases spanning the gap. Germline assignment: CDR1 LGHDT and CDR2 YNNKEL (reference sequence). The CDR3 protein is CASSPDRYEQYF. For the CDR3, the DNA is TGTGCCAGCAGCCCAGATCGGTACGAGCAGTACTTC.

The chain uses TRBV7-9 and TRBJ1-4; no reliable D call. CDR3 length equals 16 residues. The germline gives CDR1 SEHNR, CDR2 FQNEAQ (reference sequence). V was shortened by 4 bases and J by 5 bases, with 17 bases between the two germline ends. CDR3 DNA sequence: TGTGCCAGCAGCTCCTCCGGGCCCCAAGGGAATGAAAAACTGTTTTTT. The encoded protein is CASSSSGPQGNEKLFF.

The CDR3 nucleotides are TGTGCCAGCAGCCAACAGACAGGGGGAACACCCCTCCACTTT. Encoded protein: CASSQQTGGTPLHF. The rearrangement joins TRBV3-1 (or the pseudogene TRBV3-2) to TRBJ1-6, with TRBD1 matching over 9 bases. The length of the CDR3 is 14 residues. Germline CDR1 LGHDT, CDR2 YNNKEL (reference sequence). Germline trimming cut 2 bases from V and 11 bases from J; bases unmatched to any gene: 4.

The V gene is TRBV3-1 (or the pseudogene TRBV3-2), the J gene TRBJ2-5; 9 bases align to TRBD2. There are 15 residues in the CDR3. Germline CDR1 LGHDT, CDR2 YNNKEL (reference sequence). Losses at the gene ends were 4 bases for V and 2 bases for J; bases not matched to a gene: 5. The DNA for the CDR3 is TGTGCCAGCAGCCTACGAGCGGGGGGACAAGAGACCCAGTACTTC. Translation gives CASSLRAGGQETQYF.

The rearrangement links TRBV19 to TRBJ2-5; 10 nucleotides line up with TRBD2. This CDR3 has 16 residues. Germline lookup yields CDR1 LNHDA and CDR2 SQIVND (reference sequence). The trim removed 3 bases at V and 0 bases at J, leaving 4 bases unmatched. This CDR3 is CASSIRLAGHQETQYF. CDR3 nucleotides: TGTGCCAGTAGTATTCGACTAGCGGGTCACCAAGAGACCCAGTACTTC.

The chain carries TRBV5-1 and TRBJ2-7, with D possibly TRBD1 on 5 matching bases. Germline CDR1 and CDR2: SGHRS and YFSETQ. The V end lost 4 bases, the J end lost 0 bases, and 14 bases lay between the germline ends. The CDR3 sequence is 15 residues long. Written as DNA, the CDR3 is TGCGCCAGCAGCCCCAGAGACAGTAGCTCCTACGAGCAGTACTTC. Its protein product is CASSPRDSSSYEQYF.

The rearrangement joins TRBV4-2 to TRBJ2-5; possible D gene TRBD1, 5 bases. The germline V and J ends were trimmed by 0 bases and 5 bases, with 16 bases remaining between them. Per germline, CDR1 LGHNA and CDR2 YNFKEQ. This CDR3 has 16 residues. The CDR3 DNA follows: TGTGCCAGCAGCCAAGATTTAAGGGGCCCTGGCGAGACCCAGTACTTC. This codes for CASSQDLRGPGETQYF.

This chain links TRBV6-5 with TRBJ1-3; a possible D gene is TRBD1 (5 bases). The ends were cut back, 6 bases at V and 5 bases at J, with 14 bases in the middle. This CDR3 spans 14 amino acids. Per germline, CDR1 MNHEY and CDR2 SVGAGI. The CDR3 DNA is TGTGCCAGCAGGCCGGGACGTCTCCGAAACACCATATATTTT. Protein: CASRPGRLRNTIYF.

This clone was counted only a few times. CDR3: CASSPTGRVTDTQYF. The CDR3 DNA reads TGTGCCAGCTCACCGACAGGGAGAGTCACAGATACGCAGTATTTT. The V gene is TRBV18, the J gene TRBJ2-3; 7 positions match TRBD1. CDR3 size: 15 residues. Losses at the gene ends were 3 bases for V and 2 bases for J; bases not matched to a gene: 5. CDR1 and CDR2 from the germline V gene are KGHSH and LQKENI.

This sequence joins TRBV30 and TRBJ2-3, with TRBD1 matching over 11 bases. Germline V gene lookup returns CDR1 GTSNPN and CDR2 SVGIG (reference sequence). The J segment lost 4 bases and the V segment lost 2 bases, leaving 5 bases of the junction unmatched. The CDR3 is made up of 15 amino acids. This CDR3 is CAWSLGQGVPDTQYF. The CDR3, as DNA: TGTGCCTGGAGTTTGGGACAGGGGGTACCAGATACGCAGTATTTT.

The rearrangement joins TRBV27 to TRBJ1-4; TRBD1 agrees at 7 bases. The junction had 5 bases not matched to a gene; V was cut back by 5 bases and J by 5 bases. The CDR3 has 14 amino acids. CDR1 and CDR2 (germline): MNHEY, SMNVEV (reference sequence). CDR3 nucleotides: TGTGCCAGCAGTCGACAGGGCCAAAATGAAAAACTGTTTTTT. As protein: CASSRQGQNEKLFF.

CDR3 sequence reads: CATSRAARLENEQFF. The CDR3 DNA sequence: TGTGCCACCAGCAGAGCGGCGAGACTAGAGAATGAGCAGTTCTTC. The V and J genes are TRBV15 and TRBJ2-1; perhaps TRBD2 as D (6 bases). The CDR3 sequence is 15 residues long. Germline assignment: CDR1 LNHNV and CDR2 YYDKDF (reference sequence). V dropped 1 base and J dropped 7 bases, with 14 bases sitting between them.

The V call is TRBV7-2, the J call TRBJ2-5; a possible D gene is TRBD2 (7 bases). This CDR3 has 16 amino acids. V was pared by 5 bases and J by 4 bases, with 20 bases between. From germline, CDR1 is SGHTA and CDR2 FQGNSA. The DNA for the CDR3 is TGTGCCAGCAGCCCTGGGGACACCCCGGGGGGAGAGACCCAGTACTTC. It specifies CASSPGDTPGGETQYF.

The V call is TRBV6-5, the J call TRBJ1-5; 7 bases match TRBD1. Germline V gives CDR1 MNHEY, CDR2 SVGAGI. The junction had 2 bases not matched to a gene; V was cut back by 6 bases and J by 3 bases. The CDR3 loop spans 13 amino acids. CDR3 in amino acids: CASSQGVNQPQHF. As DNA, the CDR3 is TGTGCCAGCAGCCAGGGGGTCAATCAGCCCCAGCATTTT.

In the case of this clone: Other nucleotide sequences in the sample specify the same CDR3. The CDR3 DNA sequence: TGTGCCAGCTCACAAGGACAGACCGGAGAAGCTTTCTTT. As protein: CASSQGQTGEAFF. V gene TRBV18 combines with J gene TRBJ1-1; D is perhaps TRBD1 (6 bases). Germline CDR1 reads KGHSH; CDR2 reads LQKENI. The length of the CDR3 is 13 residues. The V end lost 4 bases, the J end lost 8 bases, and 14 bases lay between the germline ends.

This sequence joins TRBV4-3 and TRBJ1-5; tentative D call: TRBD1 (5 bases). This CDR3 is built from 16 residues. V dropped 6 bases and J dropped 2 bases, with 17 bases sitting between them. CDR1 and CDR2 (germline): LGHNA, YSLEER. CDR3 region: CASSPTAGTGNQPQHF. DNA of the CDR3: TGCGCCAGCAGTCCGACAGCGGGGACCGGCAATCAGCCCCAGCATTTT.

The chain carries TRBV19 and TRBJ1-5, with no clear D. The germline V and J ends were trimmed by 6 bases and 9 bases, with 12 bases remaining between them. This CDR3 is 12 amino acids long. Per germline, CDR1 LNHDA and CDR2 SQIVND (reference sequence). The CDR3 DNA is TGTGCCAGTAGGGAATACGGGATGCCCCAGCATTTT. It specifies CASREYGMPQHF.

The V gene is TRBV3-1 (or the pseudogene TRBV3-2), the J gene TRBJ1-2; 7 nucleotides match TRBD1. There are 16 residues in the CDR3. Germline trimming cut 2 bases from V and 4 bases from J; bases unmatched to any gene: 10. The V gene's germline CDR1 is LGHDT and CDR2 YNNKEL (reference sequence). The CDR3 bases are TGTGCCAGCAGCCAATACCGGGACAGTAAAGCCTATGGCTACACCTTC. This encodes CASSQYRDSKAYGYTF.

About this clone itself: Other DNA sequences of this sample code for an identical CDR3. The chain links TRBV5-1 to TRBJ1-1; 9 bases map to TRBD1. The germline V gene encodes CDR1 SGHRS and CDR2 YFSETQ. The trim removed 0 bases at V and 5 bases at J, leaving 2 bases unmatched. This CDR3 is 14 amino acids long. The CDR3 region is CASSLGTGDTEAFF. As DNA, the CDR3 is TGCGCCAGCAGCTTGGGGACAGGGGATACTGAAGCTTTCTTT. The whole variable domain, filled in from reference TRBV5-1 and TRBJ1-1, reads KAGVTQTPRYLIKTRGQQVTLSCSPISGHRSVSWYQQTPGQGLQFLFEYFSETQRNKGNFPGRFSGRQFSNSRSEMNVSTLELGDSALYLCASSLGTGDTEAFFGQGTRLTVV.

The gene calls are TRBV11-2 and TRBJ2-7; 10 nucleotides align to TRBD2. Germline V gene data show CDR1 as SGHAT and CDR2 as FQNNGV. After removal of 5 bases from V and 5 bases from J, the junction contained 9 bases not matched to a gene. CDR3 size: 15 residues. The CDR3 nucleotides are TGTGCCAGCAGCGGTAGCGGGGGGAACACCAACGAGCAGTACTTC. Translated, it gives CASSGSGGNTNEQYF.

This clone was seen once. V and J are TRBV19 and TRBJ1-1, with 10 nucleotides matching TRBD1. Germline assignment: CDR1 LNHDA and CDR2 SQIVND (reference sequence). The CDR3 loop spans 17 amino acids. Trimming took 5 bases from V and 1 from J; bases not matched to a gene: 10. The CDR3 sequence is CASSPRDRGVANTEAFF. The DNA for the CDR3 is TGTGCCAGTAGTCCTCGGGACAGGGGTGTGGCGAACACTGAAGCTTTCTTT. Complete variable domain (other parts from reference TRBV19 and TRBJ1-1): DGGITQSPKYLFRKEGQNVTLSCEQNLNHDAMYWYRQDPGQGLRLIYYSQIVNDFQKGDIAEGYSVSREKKESFPLTVTSAQKNPTAFYLCASSPRDRGVANTEAFFGQGTRLTVV.